This T cell receptor beta chain was found in a study of graft-versus-host responses after intestinal transplantation. Study as a whole: All of the recipients had induction that used anti-thymocyte globulin, then tacrolimus and steroids for about 3 years.

Repertoires were generated with immunoSEQ multiplex PCR, while TCRdb's copy carries only in-frame clones and drops some. Of 130,000 to 150,000 clones listed, about nine tenths are singletons. This CDR3 spans 18 amino acids. V gave up 2 bases and J gave up 2 bases, with 16 bases separating them. Germline V lookup: CDR1 MDHEN, CDR2 SYDVKM. Turning to this clone: Its antigen is currently unknown.

The chain has TRBV28 and TRBJ2-6, with D possibly TRBD2 on 6 matching bases. The sequence was collected from a human donor who received an intestinal transplant. The specimen was unstimulated CD4+ T cells sorted from spleen or lymph node cells, collected before intestinal transplant. The CDR3 DNA follows: TGTGCCAGCAGTTTAAGGCCAGGGCGGGGCCCTGGGGCCAACGTCCTGACTTTC. Translating gives CASSLRPGRGPGANVLTF.